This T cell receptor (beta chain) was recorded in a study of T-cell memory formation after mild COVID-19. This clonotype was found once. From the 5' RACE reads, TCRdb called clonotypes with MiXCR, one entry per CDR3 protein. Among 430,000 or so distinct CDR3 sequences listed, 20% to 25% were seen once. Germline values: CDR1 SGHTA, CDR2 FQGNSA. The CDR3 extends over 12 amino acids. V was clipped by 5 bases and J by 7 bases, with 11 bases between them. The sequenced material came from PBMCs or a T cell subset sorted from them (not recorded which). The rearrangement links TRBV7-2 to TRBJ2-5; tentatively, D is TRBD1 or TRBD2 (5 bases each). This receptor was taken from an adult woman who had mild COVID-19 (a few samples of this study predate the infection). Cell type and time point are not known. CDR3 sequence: CASSIGAGTQYF. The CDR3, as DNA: TGTGCCAGCAGCATAGGGGCGGGGACCCAGTACTTC.